This TCR beta chain comes out of a study of spatial heterogeneity in lung cancer. The junction had 3 bases not matched to a gene; V was cut back by 7 bases and J by 3 bases. The CDR3 is 13 residues long. This clonotype appeared many times. TCRdb re-derived calls from the 5' RACE reads in MiXCR, one entry per CDR3 protein. The top ten hold 25% to 35% of the sample, which has 30,000 to 45,000 distinct CDR3 sequences, 6.5% to 9% seen once. Time point denoted: sample taken at primary tumor resection. The clonotype originates from a male donor with early-stage non-small cell lung cancer. V is TRBV12-3 or TRBV12-4 and J is TRBJ1-5; 7 nucleotides agree with TRBD1. Material: PBMCs, obtained at surgery. The CDR3: CASTGGINQPQHF. As DNA, the CDR3 is TGTGCCAGCACAGGGGGGATCAATCAGCCCCAGCATTTT.